A single sample gave rise to the 27 T cell receptor beta chains below, sequenced in a study of cytomegalovirus exposure and HLA in healthy donors. The study ran its PCR with 60 Vbeta and 13 Jbeta primers. Using immunoSEQ multiplex PCR, the repertoire was profiled, and TCRdb retains in-frame clones only, with some absent. The sample carries roughly 180,000 clones, 75% to 85% recorded once. Sequencing used PBMCs. These receptors were collected from a woman aged 25 to 39 in good health and CMV-seropositive.

The chain joins TRBV7-2 to TRBJ2-7, with 10 bases matching TRBD2. This CDR3 is built from 15 residues. In germline, CDR1 is SGHTA, CDR2 FQGNSA. Germline trimming cut 5 bases from V and 1 base from J; bases unmatched to any gene: 5. DNA of the CDR3: TGTGCCAGCAGCATGACTAGCGGGTATTCCTACGAGCAGTACTTC. Translating it yields CASSMTSGYSYEQYF.

The sample holds a few counts of this clone. The CDR3 reads CASRAPEARYGNTIYF. The CDR3 DNA sequence: TGCGCCAGCAGGGCACCGGAGGCAAGATACGGAAACACCATATATTTT. The chain recombines TRBV5-1 with TRBJ1-3; D gene unclear. This CDR3 comprises 16 residues. V was pared by 5 bases and J by 4 bases, with 19 bases between. Germline values: CDR1 SGHRS, CDR2 YFSETQ.

The gene calls are TRBV7-6 and TRBJ1-4; D unresolved. The CDR3 runs 16 residues. Trimming cost V 0 bases and J 3 bases, with 11 bases left between them. Germline V lookup: CDR1 SGHVS, CDR2 FNYEAQ. The CDR3 sequence: CASSLAGGGSNEKLFF. The CDR3, as DNA: TGTGCCAGCAGCTTAGCGGGAGGAGGATCTAATGAAAAACTGTTTTTT.

The CDR3 nucleotides read TGTGCCAGCACCGACAGATCAACTAATGAAAAACTGTTTTTT. Amino acid sequence: CASTDRSTNEKLFF. V gene TRBV2 combines with J gene TRBJ1-4; D is perhaps TRBD1 (5 bases). Germline CDR1 and CDR2: SNHLY and FYNNEI. The length of the CDR3 is 14 residues. V lost 7 bases, J lost 0 bases, and 9 bases lay in between.

In this sample, this clone turned up a few times. The genes are TRBV14 and TRBJ2-1; 7 nucleotides align to TRBD2. CDR3 size: 16 residues. CDR1 and CDR2 from the germline V gene are SGHDN and FVKESK. Trimming removed 1 base from V and 4 bases from J; junction bases left unmatched: 7. Here the CDR3 reads CASSQVGGGRYNEQFF. For the CDR3, the DNA is TGTGCCAGCAGCCAAGTAGGCGGGGGACGGTACAATGAGCAGTTCTTC.

This clone occurred a few times. This rearrangement joins TRBV11-3 to TRBJ2-7; D is unclear. The CDR3 has 15 amino acids. The germline gives CDR1 SGHNT, CDR2 YENEEA. The germline V and J ends were trimmed by 3 bases and 3 bases, with 15 bases remaining between them. The CDR3 DNA sequence: TGTGCCAGCAGCTTCGAGGTCCGAAGAGTCTACGAGCAGTACTTC. Translated: CASSFEVRRVYEQYF.

This clone showed up just once. The J gene is TRBJ1-1, the V gene TRBV29-1; no clear D gene. Germline lookup yields CDR1 SQVTM and CDR2 ANQGSEA. V lost 7 bases to trimming and J lost 3 bases, with 12 bases between them. The CDR3 extends over 12 amino acids. DNA of the CDR3: TGCAGCGGCACCGACACCTACACTGAAGCTTTCTTT. It is translated as CSGTDTYTEAFF. The full variable domain, in which reference TRBV29-1 and TRBJ1-1 provide the parts outside the CDR3, is SAVISQKPSRDICQRGTSLTIQCQVDSQVTMMFWYRQQPGQSLTLIATANQGSEATYESGFVIDKFPISRPNLTFSTLTVSNMSPEDSSIYLCSGTDTYTEAFFGQGTRLTVV.

The gene calls are TRBV2 and TRBJ1-5; 7 bases match TRBD1. The length of the CDR3 is 15 residues. Germline V gene data show CDR1 as SNHLY and CDR2 as FYNNEI. V was clipped by 5 bases and J by 2 bases; unmatched bases: 6. The CDR3 nucleotides read TGTGCCAGCAGTCTTACCACAGGGGGCAATCAGCCCCAGCATTTT. It is translated as CASSLTTGGNQPQHF.

The chain employs TRBV7-7 and TRBJ1-3; no definite D call. The CDR3 covers 14 residues. The V end lost 1 base, the J end lost 0 bases, and 4 bases lay between the germline ends. Germline CDR1 SSHAT, CDR2 FNYEAQ (reference sequence). CDR3 nucleotide sequence: TGTGCCAGCAGCTTAGTTTACTCTGGAAACACCATATATTTT. This translates into CASSLVYSGNTIYF.

This chain connects TRBV6-4 to TRBJ2-7; 10 bases agree with TRBD1. Trimming removed 6 bases from V and 6 bases from J; junction bases left unmatched: 14. Germline CDR1 reads MRHNA; CDR2 reads SNTAGT. This CDR3 is built from 16 residues. The CDR3 coding sequence is TGTGCCAGCAGGGGGGACAGGGGCCCGGGGGATTGCGAGCAGTACTTC. Translating it yields CASRGDRGPGDCEQYF.

This chain joins TRBV2 and TRBJ2-1, with 9 bases fitting TRBD2. CDR1 is SNHLY and CDR2 is FYNNEI in the germline V gene. The CDR3 covers 14 residues. V trimming: 7 bases; J trimming: 4 bases; junction bases outside the gene matches: 5. The chain's CDR3 is CASKPAGGYNEQFF. CDR3 DNA sequence: TGTGCCAGCAAACCAGCGGGAGGATACAATGAGCAGTTCTTC.

V gene TRBV5-4 combines with J gene TRBJ2-7; 11 nucleotides match TRBD2. Germline V gene sequence: CDR1 SGHNT, CDR2 YYREEE (reference sequence). The J segment lost 1 base and the V segment lost 4 bases, leaving 10 bases of the junction unmatched. The length of the CDR3 is 17 residues. CDR3 DNA sequence: TGTGCCAGCAGCCCCCGTACCCCTAGCGGGGGGTCCTACGAGCAGTACTTC. This translates into CASSPRTPSGGSYEQYF.

The V gene is TRBV27, the J gene TRBJ1-2; 9 bases align to TRBD1. Germline V gene lookup returns CDR1 MNHEY and CDR2 SMNVEV (reference sequence). After removal of 5 bases from V and 2 bases from J, the junction contained 9 bases not matched to a gene. The CDR3 contains 16 residues. This chain's CDR3 is CASSTKQGAANYGYTF. CDR3 DNA: TGTGCCAGCAGTACTAAACAGGGGGCAGCAAACTATGGCTACACCTTC.

The chain has TRBV9 and TRBJ2-5; the D gene is possibly TRBD2 (5 bases). With 0 bases removed from V and 4 bases from J, the gap between germline ends came to 10 bases. The CDR3 length is 14 residues. Germline-derived CDR1 and CDR2 are SGDLS and YYNGEE. The CDR3 DNA is TGTGCCAGCAGCGTAGACTTGGCGGGAGAGACCCAGTACTTC. It translates to CASSVDLAGETQYF. The whole variable domain, remainder taken from reference TRBV9 and TRBJ2-5, is DSGVTQTPKHLITATGQRVTLRCSPRSGDLSVYWYQQSLDQGLQFLIQYYNGEERAKGNILERFSAQQFPDLHSELNLSSLELGDSALYFCASSVDLAGETQYFGPGTRLLVL.

J is TRBJ1-4 and V is TRBV6-1; 10 nucleotides match TRBD1. V gave up 4 bases and J gave up 8 bases; unmatched junction bases: 4. The CDR3 is 14 amino acids. CDR1 and CDR2 (germline): MNHNS, SASEGT. The CDR3 protein is CASSGQGAGEKLFF. CDR3 coding DNA: TGTGCCAGCAGTGGACAGGGGGCGGGCGAAAAACTGTTTTTT.

This clone came up a few times. V and J are TRBV13 and TRBJ2-5; 13 bases agree with TRBD2. The V and J ends lost 5 bases and 2 bases, in that order; junction bases with no gene match: 2. The CDR3 is 15 amino acids. CDR1 and CDR2 from the germline V gene are PRHDT and FYEKMQ (reference sequence). The CDR3 nucleotides read TGTGCCAGCAGCACGACTAGCGGGGGGCAAGAGACCCAGTACTTC. It specifies CASSTTSGGQETQYF.

In this sample, this clone turned up once. This rearrangement joins TRBV10-3 to TRBJ2-3; D is undetermined. Germline loops: CDR1 ENHRY, CDR2 SYGVKD. The CDR3 length is 14 residues. Trimming removed 2 bases from V and 1 base from J, with 7 bases in between. CDR3 residues: CAISEGRGTDTQYF. CDR3 nucleotide sequence: TGTGCCATCAGTGAGGGCCGGGGCACAGATACGCAGTATTTT.

This chain uses TRBV6-1 with TRBJ1-5; 8 nucleotides agree with TRBD1. With V trimmed by 6 bases and J by 1 base, 2 bases remained unmatched. Germline CDR1 and CDR2: MNHNS and SASEGT. This CDR3 contains 14 residues. The CDR3 nucleotides read TGTGCCAGCAGGAGACAGGGGAGCAATCAGCCCCAGCATTTT. Amino acids: CASRRQGSNQPQHF.

The rearrangement uses TRBV19 and TRBJ2-7, with TRBD1 matching over 7 bases. The CDR3 sequence is 14 residues long. CDR1 LNHDA and CDR2 SQIVND come from the germline V gene (reference sequence). With V trimmed by 9 bases and J by 4 bases, 12 bases remained unmatched. CDR3 coding DNA: TGTGCCAGCAGCGTGGCGACAGGGCCATACGAGCAGTACTTC. As protein: CASSVATGPYEQYF. Drawing the rest from reference TRBV19 and TRBJ2-7, the complete variable domain is DGGITQSPKYLFRKEGQNVTLSCEQNLNHDAMYWYRQDPGQGLRLIYYSQIVNDFQKGDIAEGYSVSREKKESFPLTVTSAQKNPTAFYLCASSVATGPYEQYFGPGTRLTVT.

J is TRBJ2-7 and V is TRBV18, with D possibly TRBD1 on 5 matching bases. Germline V gives CDR1 KGHSH, CDR2 LQKENI. This CDR3 is built from 14 residues. The V gene lost 2 bases and the J gene lost 0 bases, with 8 bases spanning the gap. The CDR3 region has the DNA TGTGCCAGCTCACCAGGCCAGGGCTCCTACGAGCAGTACTTC. Residues: CASSPGQGSYEQYF.

The genes are TRBV5-6 and TRBJ2-7; 7 bases agree with TRBD1. The V gene's germline CDR1 is SGHDT and CDR2 YYEEEE. V lost 5 bases to trimming and J lost 3 bases; unmatched junction nucleotides: 2. The CDR3 contains 12 residues. CDR3 sequence reads: CASRAGGYEQYF. The CDR3 DNA reads TGTGCCAGCAGGGCAGGGGGCTACGAGCAGTACTTC.

The chain carries TRBV11-2 and TRBJ2-7; TRBD1 agrees at 7 bases. Per the germline V gene, CDR1 is SGHAT and CDR2 is FQNNGV. This CDR3 contains 16 residues. V trimming: 5 bases; J trimming: 2 bases; junction bases outside the gene matches: 12. The CDR3 spells CASSPTNRQGPYEQYF. Here the CDR3 DNA reads TGTGCCAGCAGCCCGACGAACAGACAGGGACCCTACGAGCAGTACTTC.

This clone was counted only a few times. The chain combines TRBV5-1 with TRBJ1-4, with D possibly matching TRBD1 (6 bases). This CDR3 has 13 residues. Germline lookup yields CDR1 SGHRS and CDR2 YFSETQ. With 4 bases removed from V and 4 bases from J, the gap between germline ends came to 8 bases. CDR3 loop: CASSRDNNEKLFF. CDR3 DNA: TGCGCCAGCAGCCGGGACAATAATGAAAAACTGTTTTTT. The full variable domain, completed using reference TRBV5-1 and TRBJ1-4, is KAGVTQTPRYLIKTRGQQVTLSCSPISGHRSVSWYQQTPGQGLQFLFEYFSETQRNKGNFPGRFSGRQFSNSRSEMNVSTLELGDSALYLCASSRDNNEKLFFGSGTQLSVL.

This chain links TRBV6-5 with TRBJ2-7; 8 nucleotides line up with TRBD1. Germline-derived CDR1 and CDR2 are MNHEY and SVGAGI. This CDR3 contains 13 residues. J was trimmed by 3 bases and V by 6 bases; bases with no gene match: 4. CDR3 sequence (DNA): TGTGCCAGCAGGACAGGGGCCCGCTACGAGCAGTACTTC. The encoded protein is CASRTGARYEQYF.

In nucleotides, the CDR3 is TGTGCCAGCAGTGCTCGGGGGGACTCCTACAATGAGCAGTTCTTC. It is translated as CASSARGDSYNEQFF. V usage is TRBV6-6 and J usage is TRBJ2-1; TRBD2 agrees at 7 bases. The CDR3 contains 15 residues. In germline, CDR1 is MNHNY, CDR2 SVGAGI (reference sequence). J gave up 0 bases and V 5 bases, and 4 bases lay outside the gene matches.

The V and J genes are TRBV9 and TRBJ2-7; D is unresolved. CDR1 and CDR2 from the germline V gene are SGDLS and YYNGEE. V gave up 4 bases and J gave up 3 bases, with 8 bases separating them. The CDR3 contains 12 residues. The CDR3 nucleotides read TGTGCCAGCAGCAAAGCCGACTACGAGCAGTACTTC. This encodes CASSKADYEQYF.

CDR3 DNA: TGTGCCAGCAGCTTGGGTCTTTGGGGGACTAGCGGGAAGCAGTACTTC. This encodes CASSLGLWGTSGKQYF. The chain combines TRBV5-8 with TRBJ2-7; 13 nucleotides line up with TRBD2. CDR1 is SGHTS and CDR2 is YDEGEE in the germline V gene. The CDR3 covers 16 residues. After removal of 0 bases from V and 8 bases from J, the junction contained 8 bases not matched to a gene. Together with reference TRBV5-8 and TRBJ2-7, the CDR3 gives the full variable domain: EAGVTQSPTHLIKTRGQQATLRCSPISGHTSVYWYQQALGLGLQFLLWYDEGEERNRGNFPPRFSGRQFPNYSSELNVNALELEDSALYLCASSLGLWGTSGKQYFGPGTRLTVT.